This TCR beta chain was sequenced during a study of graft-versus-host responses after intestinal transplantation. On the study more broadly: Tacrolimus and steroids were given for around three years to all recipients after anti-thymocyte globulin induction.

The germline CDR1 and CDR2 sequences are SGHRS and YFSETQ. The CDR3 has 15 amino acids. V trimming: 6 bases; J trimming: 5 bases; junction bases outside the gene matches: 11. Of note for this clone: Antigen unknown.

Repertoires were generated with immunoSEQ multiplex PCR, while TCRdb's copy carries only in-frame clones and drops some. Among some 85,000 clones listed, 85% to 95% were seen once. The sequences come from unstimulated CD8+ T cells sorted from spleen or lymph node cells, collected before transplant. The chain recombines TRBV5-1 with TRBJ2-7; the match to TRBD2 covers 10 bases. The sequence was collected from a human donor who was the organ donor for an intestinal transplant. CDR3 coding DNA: TGCGCCAGCACCGACTACGGGACTAGCGTTCACGAGCAGTACTTC. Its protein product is CASTDYGTSVHEQYF.